This entry lists 20 T cell receptor beta chains sequenced from one sample in a study of T-cell reconstitution after alpha-beta-depleted transplantation in children. As it was prepared, the TCRbeta library received unique molecular identifiers. MiXCR was run by TCRdb on the PCR reads, yielding one entry per CDR3 protein. The table includes around 370,000 distinct CDR3 sequences, roughly 16% detected once. Sequenced material: PBMCs, mostly from graft donor cells, taken 360 days after TCRalphabeta/CD19-depleted stem cell transplant. These receptors were taken from a male patient aged 2 to 10 who had a stem cell transplant for acute lymphoblastic leukemia, so the T cells may come from the graft donor.

This clonotype has ten or more counts. The rearrangement uses TRBV28 and TRBJ2-1; possible D gene TRBD1, 6 bases. The CDR3 is 13 amino acids. Trimming took off 8 bases at V and 8 bases at J, with 16 bases between the two ends. Germline-derived CDR1 and CDR2 are MDHEN and SYDVKM. CDR3 amino acids: CASPKQGSDEQFF. DNA for the CDR3: TGTGCCAGCCCCAAACAGGGAAGCGATGAGCAGTTCTTC.

This clonotype appeared many times. The CDR3 loop reads CSVEGLAGAYNEQFF. The CDR3 DNA is TGCAGCGTTGAAGGGCTAGCGGGAGCCTACAATGAGCAGTTCTTC. The V gene is TRBV29-1, the J gene TRBJ2-1; TRBD2 aligns across 10 bases. J lost 2 bases, V lost 1 base, and 2 bases had no gene match. CDR1 SQVTM and CDR2 ANQGSEA come from the germline V gene. The CDR3 runs to 15 residues.

This clonotype has a handful of counts. V usage is TRBV10-2 and J usage is TRBJ2-4; D call uncertain. This CDR3 spans 15 amino acids. The germline CDR1 and CDR2 sequences are WSHSY and SAAADI. Trimming took 3 bases from V and 2 from J, leaving 11 bases between them. CDR3 bases: TGCGCCAGCAGTGACAGAAAGATCTCCAAAAACATTCAGTACTTC. Residues: CASSDRKISKNIQYF.

This clonotype has only a few counts. The chain joins TRBV4-3 to TRBJ1-4; D is possibly TRBD1 (5 bases). This CDR3 has 13 residues. V was pared by 4 bases and J by 11 bases, with 14 bases between. Germline assignment: CDR1 LGHNA and CDR2 YSLEER. The CDR3 region is CASSPGPGTKLFF. In nucleotides, the CDR3 is TGCGCCAGCAGCCCCGGCCCCGGGACTAAACTGTTTTTT.

This clonotype came up many times. The V call is TRBV12-3 or TRBV12-4, the J call TRBJ2-4; D is perhaps TRBD2 (6 bases). Trimming cost V 3 bases and J 0 bases, with 9 bases left between them. CDR3 length equals 15 residues. The CDR3 spells CASSFGGLAKNIQYF. CDR3 DNA: TGTGCCAGCAGTTTCGGGGGTTTAGCCAAAAACATTCAGTACTTC.

The chain uses TRBV7-6 and TRBJ2-3, with 9 bases aligning to TRBD1. In germline, CDR1 is SGHVS, CDR2 FNYEAQ. With V trimmed by 3 bases and J by 2 bases, 3 bases remained unmatched. The CDR3 extends over 15 amino acids. CDR3 coding DNA: TGTGCCAGCAGCTTGGGGGACAGGGACACAGATACGCAGTATTTT. This gives the protein CASSLGDRDTDTQYF.

The chain couples TRBV9 to TRBJ2-7; possible D gene TRBD2, 6 bases. V lost 0 bases and J lost 0, with 10 bases in between. CDR1 is SGDLS and CDR2 is YYNGEE in the germline V gene. The CDR3 has 15 amino acids. CDR3 loop: CASSVGGGRSYEQYF. The CDR3 DNA sequence: TGTGCCAGCAGCGTAGGTGGAGGGCGCTCCTACGAGCAGTACTTC.

The table lists this clonotype with many counts. The chain's CDR3 is CASSSSPAGTGELFF. DNA of the CDR3: TGTGCCAGCAGTTCCAGCCCAGCAGGCACCGGGGAGCTGTTTTTT. The chain couples TRBV12-3 or TRBV12-4 to TRBJ2-2; D is ambiguous. There are 15 residues in the CDR3. Trimming took 4 bases from V and 4 from J, leaving 13 bases between them.

This clonotype was seen a few times. This rearrangement joins TRBV11-2 to TRBJ1-2; 11 bases align to TRBD1. This CDR3 spans 16 amino acids. The junction had 9 bases not matched to a gene; V was cut back by 5 bases and J by 4 bases. CDR1 is SGHAT, CDR2 FQNNGV, per germline. CDR3 coding DNA: TGTGCCAGCAGCCCAGTCACCGGGACAGGGGGCTATGGCTACACCTTC. The encoded protein is CASSPVTGTGGYGYTF.

This clonotype has a handful of counts. The gene calls are TRBV4-3 and TRBJ2-1; 9 bases are shared with TRBD2. CDR3 length equals 17 residues. Unmatched junction bases numbered 5, after V lost 1 base and J lost 1 base. Germline V gene lookup returns CDR1 LGHNA and CDR2 YSLEER. The CDR3 here is CASSQAPAGGSYNEQFF. The DNA for the CDR3 is TGCGCCAGCAGCCAAGCCCCGGCGGGAGGGTCCTACAATGAGCAGTTCTTC.

The rearrangement joins TRBV11-1 to TRBJ2-5; either TRBD1 or TRBD2 may fit D (5 bases each). Trimming shortened V by 1 base and J by 2 bases, and 23 bases separated the two germline ends. Germline CDR1 SGHAT, CDR2 FQDESV (reference sequence). The CDR3 loop spans 19 amino acids. The CDR3 here is CASSLGPRGRLPGQETQYF. The CDR3 DNA sequence: TGTGCCAGCAGCTTAGGCCCCCGGGGCCGATTACCGGGACAAGAGACCCAGTACTTC.

In this sample, this clonotype turned up a few times. V gene TRBV11-1 combines with J gene TRBJ2-3; no reliable D call. Germline V gene sequence: CDR1 SGHAT, CDR2 FQDESV (reference sequence). Trimming removed 5 bases at V and 2 bases at J, with 11 bases between. The length of the CDR3 is 14 residues. The CDR3 loop reads CASSPPMSTDTQYF. The CDR3 nucleotides read TGTGCCAGCAGCCCCCCAATGTCCACAGATACGCAGTATTTT.

This chain joins TRBV10-1 and TRBJ2-2; D gene ambiguous. The length of the CDR3 is 14 residues. V was pared by 2 bases and J by 7 bases, with 11 bases between. Looked up from germline, CDR1 is WNHNN and CDR2 is SYGVQD (reference sequence). The CDR3: CASSESPFGGELFF. The CDR3 DNA is TGCGCCAGCAGTGAGAGTCCGTTCGGCGGGGAGCTGTTTTTT.

The chain combines TRBV30 with TRBJ2-7, with D possibly being TRBD1 (6 bases). The germline V gene encodes CDR1 GTSNPN and CDR2 SVGIG (reference sequence). The CDR3 loop spans 14 amino acids. V dropped 3 bases and J dropped 0 bases, with 12 bases sitting between them. The CDR3 DNA follows: TGTGCCTGGAGCCTAGGGACACTCTCCTACGAGCAGTACTTC. This translates into CAWSLGTLSYEQYF.

This clonotype was counted only a few times. V usage is TRBV6-2 or TRBV6-3 and J usage is TRBJ1-5; no definite D call. V was pared by 5 bases and J by 5 bases, with 10 bases between. Germline lookup yields CDR1 MNHEY and CDR2 SVGEGT. The CDR3 runs 13 residues. CDR3 sequence: CASSRGGDQPQHF. The DNA for the CDR3 is TGTGCCAGCAGTCGGGGAGGTGATCAGCCCCAGCATTTT.

This clonotype has at least ten counts. The rearrangement uses TRBV12-3 or TRBV12-4 and TRBJ2-5; D perhaps matches TRBD2 (5 bases). This CDR3 comprises 14 residues. V was trimmed by 3 bases and J by 5 bases, leaving 13 bases between them. Here the CDR3 DNA reads TGTGCCAGCAGTTTTGAAGTTAGAGGGGAGACCCAGTACTTC. It translates to CASSFEVRGETQYF.

This clonotype was seen only a few times. The rearrangement links TRBV5-1 to TRBJ1-1, with unresolved D. The CDR3 is 12 residues long. Germline assignment: CDR1 SGHRS and CDR2 YFSETQ. Trimming cost V 1 base and J 8 bases, with 9 bases left between them. CDR3 protein: CASSLPAGEAFF. The CDR3 DNA sequence: TGCGCCAGCAGCTTGCCGGCGGGGGAAGCTTTCTTT. The full variable domain, rest sourced from reference TRBV5-1 and TRBJ1-1, is KAGVTQTPRYLIKTRGQQVTLSCSPISGHRSVSWYQQTPGQGLQFLFEYFSETQRNKGNFPGRFSGRQFSNSRSEMNVSTLELGDSALYLCASSLPAGEAFFGQGTRLTVV.

This sequence joins TRBV6-2 or TRBV6-3 and TRBJ2-5; D may be TRBD1 (7 bases). The V gene lost 4 bases and the J gene lost 1 base, with 25 bases spanning the gap. This CDR3 has 19 amino acids. Looked up from germline, CDR1 is MNHEY and CDR2 is SVGEGT. As DNA, the CDR3 is TGTGCCAGCAGTTGGACCCGCGGGAATAGGGGGCGAGTCCAAGAGACCCAGTACTTC. Its protein product is CASSWTRGNRGRVQETQYF.

In its sample, this clonotype was seen many times. This chain connects TRBV24-1 to TRBJ2-1, with D perhaps TRBD2 (5 bases). The CDR3 extends over 12 amino acids. Trimming cost V 2 bases and J 12 bases, with 10 bases left between them. CDR1 and CDR2 (germline): KGHDR, SFDVKD. The CDR3 nucleotides are TGTGCCACCAGTGATTCTAGCCTTCCGCAGTTCTTC. As protein: CATSDSSLPQFF.

V is TRBV3-1 and J is TRBJ2-3; D ambiguous. The V end was cut by 4 bases, the J end by 5 bases, with 10 bases between. Germline V gene lookup returns CDR1 LGHDT and CDR2 YNNKEL (reference sequence). There are 13 residues in the CDR3. CDR3 region: CASSPIARDTQYF. CDR3 in DNA: TGTGCCAGCAGCCCGATAGCCAGAGATACGCAGTATTTT.